Listed below are T cell receptor beta chains from one sample, sequenced in a study of neoadjuvant anti-PD-1 for oral cavity cancer. The repertoire was sequenced with immunoSEQ multiplex PCR; TCRdb's copy has only in-frame clones and lacks some. The data hold around 7,800 clones, with 65% to 70% observed a single time. The starting material was PBMCs, obtained after nivolumab (anti-PD-1) treatment. The receptor set was obtained from a person aged 35 to 85 with oral cavity squamous cell carcinoma. CDR3s include the opening cysteine and the closing phenylalanine or tryptophan. Each record gives: J gene, V gene, CDR3 length, clone size, D gene, CDR3 DNA, CDR3 protein. D genes are given only for firm matches. For some rows the clone size is stated as once, few or many, or as a class when expanded; others skip it.

j_call: TRBJ1-5; v_call: TRBV4-3; cdr3_length: 16; clone_size: .; d_call: .; cdr3_nt: TGCGCCAGCAGCCAAGTTTTAGGGACGGGGGATAGGCCCCAGCATTTT; cdr3_aa: CASSQVLGTGDRPQHF
j_call: TRBJ2-5; v_call: TRBV6-1; cdr3_length: 13; clone_size: .; d_call: .; cdr3_nt: TGTGCCAGCAGTGAAGCGTCCAAGGGGACCCAGTACTTC; cdr3_aa: CASSEASKGTQYF
j_call: TRBJ1-2; v_call: TRBV6-4; cdr3_length: 11; clone_size: once; d_call: .; cdr3_nt: TGTGCCAGCAGTGACTCAGGGGGCTACACCTTC; cdr3_aa: CASSDSGGYTF
j_call: TRBJ2-1; v_call: TRBV5-1; cdr3_length: 15; clone_size: .; d_call: .; cdr3_nt: TGCGCCAGCAGTACGGCAGGGGGGTCCTACAATGAGCAGTTCTTC; cdr3_aa: CASSTAGGSYNEQFF
j_call: TRBJ1-3; v_call: TRBV28; cdr3_length: 15; clone_size: .; d_call: .; cdr3_nt: TGTGCCAGCAGCCAACGTGGGGTGGTTGGAAACACCATATATTTT; cdr3_aa: CASSQRGVVGNTIYF
j_call: TRBJ1-5; v_call: TRBV9; cdr3_length: 15; clone_size: .; d_call: .; cdr3_nt: TGTGCCAGCAGCGCGTCCGGGAATTGGAATCAGCCCCAGCATTTT; cdr3_aa: CASSASGNWNQPQHF
j_call: TRBJ2-7; v_call: TRBV5-4; cdr3_length: 11; clone_size: few; d_call: .; cdr3_nt: TGTGCCAGCAGCTCAGTCGTCGAGCAGTACTTC; cdr3_aa: CASSSVVEQYF
j_call: TRBJ1-5; v_call: TRBV27; cdr3_length: 13; clone_size: .; d_call: .; cdr3_nt: TGTGCCAGCAGTTTATACTCAGAGCAGCCCCAGCATTTT; cdr3_aa: CASSLYSEQPQHF
j_call: TRBJ1-2; v_call: TRBV6-1; cdr3_length: 14; clone_size: .; d_call: .; cdr3_nt: TGTGCCAGCAGTGAATGGGCAGGGAGAGATGGCTACACCTTC; cdr3_aa: CASSEWAGRDGYTF
j_call: TRBJ1-2; v_call: TRBV7-6; cdr3_length: 17; clone_size: once; d_call: TRBD1; cdr3_nt: TGTGCCAGCAGCTTAGGGAGGGGGACAGCTACTAACTATGGCTACACCTTC; cdr3_aa: CASSLGRGTATNYGYTF
j_call: TRBJ1-6; v_call: TRBV19; cdr3_length: 15; clone_size: few; d_call: TRBD1; cdr3_nt: TGTGCCAGTAGTACCGGGACAGGGGATAATTCACCCCTCCACTTT; cdr3_aa: CASSTGTGDNSPLHF
j_call: TRBJ2-3; v_call: TRBV5-5; cdr3_length: 15; clone_size: .; d_call: TRBD1; cdr3_nt: TGTGCCAGCAGCGTACAGGGGGCCCGCACAGATACGCAGTATTTT; cdr3_aa: CASSVQGARTDTQYF
j_call: TRBJ1-6; v_call: TRBV7-9; cdr3_length: 15; clone_size: .; d_call: .; cdr3_nt: TGTGCCAGCAGTCGGCAAGGGGCCAGTAATTCACCCCTCCACTTT; cdr3_aa: CASSRQGASNSPLHF
j_call: TRBJ2-2; v_call: TRBV10-3; cdr3_length: 18; clone_size: .; d_call: TRBD1; cdr3_nt: TGTGCCATCAGTGAGAGTCCCGGGACAGGGAAGGGCACCGGGGAGCTGTTTTTT; cdr3_aa: CAISESPGTGKGTGELFF
j_call: TRBJ1-2; v_call: TRBV2; cdr3_length: 13; clone_size: .; d_call: TRBD1; cdr3_nt: TGTGCCAGCAGCCAGGGGGAGGACTATGGCTACACCTTC; cdr3_aa: CASSQGEDYGYTF
j_call: TRBJ2-2; v_call: TRBV2; cdr3_length: 15; clone_size: .; d_call: TRBD2; cdr3_nt: TGTGCCAGCAATTTAGCGGGGAAGAACACCGGGGAGCTGTTTTTT; cdr3_aa: CASNLAGKNTGELFF
j_call: TRBJ1-1; v_call: TRBV9; cdr3_length: 13; clone_size: .; d_call: .; cdr3_nt: TGTGCCAGCAGCGTAGCCGGGAGCACTGAAGCTTTCTTT; cdr3_aa: CASSVAGSTEAFF
j_call: TRBJ2-2; v_call: TRBV11-3; cdr3_length: 16; clone_size: .; d_call: .; cdr3_nt: TGTGCCAGCAGTTCTCCAGGGGCTTCGAACACCGGGGAGCTGTTTTTT; cdr3_aa: CASSSPGASNTGELFF
j_call: TRBJ1-2; v_call: TRBV28; cdr3_length: 12; clone_size: .; d_call: .; cdr3_nt: TGTGCCAGCAGTTCGAGCGTCTATGGCTACACCTTC; cdr3_aa: CASSSSVYGYTF
j_call: TRBJ2-5; v_call: TRBV14; cdr3_length: 13; clone_size: .; d_call: .; cdr3_nt: TGTGCCAGCAGCCAAGATAACGGAGAGACCCAGTACTTC; cdr3_aa: CASSQDNGETQYF
j_call: TRBJ2-2; v_call: TRBV4-3; cdr3_length: 17; clone_size: .; d_call: .; cdr3_nt: TGCGCCAGCAGCCAAGATGGTTGGTTGGAGGACACCGGGGAGCTGTTTTTT; cdr3_aa: CASSQDGWLEDTGELFF
j_call: TRBJ1-4; v_call: TRBV11-2; cdr3_length: 14; clone_size: .; d_call: TRBD1; cdr3_nt: TGTGCCAGCAGCTCGACAGGGGAATTCGGAAAACTGTTTTTT; cdr3_aa: CASSSTGEFGKLFF